This T cell receptor beta chain originates from a study of a mutant IDH1 vaccine in newly diagnosed glioma. Study-level background: Pretreatment consisted of radiotherapy, temozolomide, or both, with most receiving both.

Time point defined: baseline, week 1 (first vaccination visit). Noted treatment: pre-vaccination baseline after standard-of-care therapy. Each donor presented with a new WHO grade 3 or 4 astrocytoma that tested IDH1-mutant and showed ATRX loss. TCRdb's table, derived via immunoSEQ multiplex PCR, lists solely in-frame clones and lacks some. This table has approximately 16,000 clones, about 95% appearing once. Trimming took off 0 bases at V and 7 bases at J, with 7 bases between the two ends. Germline V lookup: CDR1 LGHNT, CDR2 FRNRAP. This CDR3 comprises 13 residues. The sequences come from peripheral blood mononuclear cells (PBMCs), collected from a glioma patient treated with radiotherapy, temozolomide or both. This sequence joins TRBV12-5 and TRBJ1-5, with D uncertain. The sequence came from a woman aged 18-30 years with glioma. Some clones in this sample may be carry-over from other donors' samples. CDR3 protein: CASGLVRDQPQHF. In DNA, the CDR3 is TGTGCTAGTGGTTTGGTACGCGACCAGCCCCAGCATTTT.